This TCR beta chain derives from a study of shared clonotypes between healthy human individuals. Roughly 33,000 T cell genomes, or 200 to 250 ng DNA, went into the sorted-subset replicate PCRs. Clones were sequenced by immunoSEQ multiplex PCR, and TCRdb holds only the in-frame ones, with some missing. The sample has around 1,100,000 clones, 70% to 80% seen once; the top ten hold about 0.89%. Overall study results and limits: Clonotype sharing among the donors was expected to vary with sequencing depth. Memory subsets generally showed smaller estimated richness than naive subsets did.

A word on this clone: What it binds is not known.

CDR1 is MDHEN, CDR2 SYDVKM, per germline. V was trimmed by 7 bases and J by 2 bases, leaving 21 bases between them. The CDR3 runs 16 residues. The specimen sequenced was memory CD4+ T cells from PBMCs. As to subset: CD45RA-negative fraction. The chain combines TRBV28 with TRBJ2-7; perhaps D is TRBD1 or TRBD2 (5 bases each). This clonotype was obtained from a man between 18 and 35 years old in good health. Some clones in this sample may be carry-over from other donors' samples. This CDR3 reads CASKLGSGTDTYEQYF. The CDR3 DNA sequence: TGTGCCAGCAAATTAGGTTCCGGGACGGATACCTACGAGCAGTACTTC. Full variable domain (missing parts from reference TRBV28 and TRBJ2-7): DVKVTQSSRYLVKRTGEKVFLECVQDMDHENMFWYRQDPGLGLRLIYFSYDVKMKEKGDIPEGYSVSREKKERFSLILESASTNQTSMYLCASKLGSGTDTYEQYFGPGTRLTVT.